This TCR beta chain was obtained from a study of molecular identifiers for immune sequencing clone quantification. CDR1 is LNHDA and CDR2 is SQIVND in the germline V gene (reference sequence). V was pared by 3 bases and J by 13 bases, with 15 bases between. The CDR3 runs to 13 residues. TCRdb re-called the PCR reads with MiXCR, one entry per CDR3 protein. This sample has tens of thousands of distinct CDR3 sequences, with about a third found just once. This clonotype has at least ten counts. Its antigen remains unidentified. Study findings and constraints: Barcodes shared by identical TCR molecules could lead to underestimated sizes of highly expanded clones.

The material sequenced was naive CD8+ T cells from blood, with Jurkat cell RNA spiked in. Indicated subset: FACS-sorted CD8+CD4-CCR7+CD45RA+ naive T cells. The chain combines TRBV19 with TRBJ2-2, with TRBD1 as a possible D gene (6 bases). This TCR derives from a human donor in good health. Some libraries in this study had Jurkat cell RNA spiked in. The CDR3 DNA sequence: TGTGCCAGTAGTATGGCCCCAGGCAGGGGGCTGTTTTTT. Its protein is CASSMAPGRGLFF.